This T cell receptor beta chain was obtained from a study of blood T cell repertoires in COVID-19. Clones were read by immunoSEQ multiplex PCR, and TCRdb kept only the in-frame ones, dropping some. Among about 150,000 clones listed, roughly nine tenths were seen once. CDR1 is SGHDT and CDR2 is YYEEEE in the germline V gene. The V and J ends lost 4 bases and 4 bases, in that order; junction bases with no gene match: 8. The CDR3 totals 16 residues. The chain uses TRBV5-6 and TRBJ2-3, with 11 nucleotides matching TRBD2. The sequenced sample was PBMCs or T cells enriched from blood (not recorded which). The clonotype originates from a woman in her forties who had been exposed to COVID-19. CDR3 region: CASSPLAGGPPDTQYF. CDR3 nucleotides: TGTGCCAGCAGCCCTTTAGCGGGGGGGCCCCCAGATACGCAGTATTTT.